The clone carrying this TCR beta chain has a count of ten or more. This specimen comes from a study of T-cell reconstitution after alpha-beta-depleted transplantation in children. A TCRbeta library incorporating unique molecular identifiers was prepared. TCRdb ran MiXCR on the PCR reads and lists one entry per CDR3 protein. The top ten clones hold around 14% of a sample with roughly 90,000 distinct CDR3 sequences, 9% to 15% of them seen once. This sample comprised PBMCs from the stem cell graft donor, obtained from the stem cell graft. The receptor was isolated from a human donor who donated a stem cell graft to a child with inherited bone marrow failure.

DNA for the CDR3: TGTGCCAGCAGCTTAGGGGCGGGAGTCTACAATGAGCAGTTCTTC. It encodes CASSLGAGVYNEQFF. The gene calls are TRBV7-2 and TRBJ2-1, with TRBD2 identical over 7 bases. Germline CDR1 SGHTA, CDR2 FQGNSA. With V trimmed by 1 base and J by 3 bases, 3 bases remained unmatched. The CDR3 sequence is 15 residues long.